These 4 T cell receptor beta chains were sequenced from one sample in a study of blood T cell repertoires in COVID-19. TCRdb's copy holds only in-frame clones and misses some; the assay was immunoSEQ multiplex PCR. In the table there are 200,000 to 250,000 clones, about 87% of which are singletons. Material: PBMCs or T cells enriched from blood (not recorded which). These TCRs come from a woman aged 30 to 39 who had recovered from COVID-19.

The CDR3 DNA is TGTGCCAGCAGCTTGGGTACAGGGGGATCTTTGAACACTGAAGCTTTCTTT. It codes for CASSLGTGGSLNTEAFF. The V call is TRBV11-3, the J call TRBJ1-1; TRBD1 matches at 8 bases. The CDR3 has 17 amino acids. The V segment lost 3 bases and the J segment 0 bases; nucleotides outside the gene matches: 9. CDR1 and CDR2 from the germline V gene are SGHNT and YENEEA.

The chain employs TRBV7-2 and TRBJ1-2; tentative D call: TRBD1 (6 bases). The V end was cut by 1 base, the J end by 8 bases, with 14 bases between. Germline lookup yields CDR1 SGHTA and CDR2 FQGNSA. The CDR3 spans 14 residues. CDR3 protein: CASSLGLSGGGYTF. The CDR3 nucleotides are TGTGCCAGCAGCTTAGGTTTATCGGGGGGCGGCTACACCTTC.

The CDR3 spells CASSLVGALNTEAFF. The CDR3 DNA reads TGTGCCAGCAGCTTGGTAGGGGCTCTGAACACTGAAGCTTTCTTT. The chain employs TRBV5-4 and TRBJ1-1; tentative D call: TRBD1 (5 bases). Looked up from germline, CDR1 is SGHNT and CDR2 is YYREEE (reference sequence). The CDR3 spans 15 residues. Trimming took 0 bases from V and 0 from J, leaving 9 bases between them.

This rearrangement joins TRBV5-1 to TRBJ1-2, with D possibly matching TRBD1 (5 bases). Germline CDR1 is SGHRS and CDR2 is YFSETQ. V lost 0 bases, J lost 0 bases, and 18 bases lay in between. The CDR3 loop spans 18 amino acids. CDR3 in DNA: TGCGCCAGCAGCTTGGAGGGGCCCAGGAAATCTCCTAACTATGGCTACACCTTC. This sequence encodes CASSLEGPRKSPNYGYTF.